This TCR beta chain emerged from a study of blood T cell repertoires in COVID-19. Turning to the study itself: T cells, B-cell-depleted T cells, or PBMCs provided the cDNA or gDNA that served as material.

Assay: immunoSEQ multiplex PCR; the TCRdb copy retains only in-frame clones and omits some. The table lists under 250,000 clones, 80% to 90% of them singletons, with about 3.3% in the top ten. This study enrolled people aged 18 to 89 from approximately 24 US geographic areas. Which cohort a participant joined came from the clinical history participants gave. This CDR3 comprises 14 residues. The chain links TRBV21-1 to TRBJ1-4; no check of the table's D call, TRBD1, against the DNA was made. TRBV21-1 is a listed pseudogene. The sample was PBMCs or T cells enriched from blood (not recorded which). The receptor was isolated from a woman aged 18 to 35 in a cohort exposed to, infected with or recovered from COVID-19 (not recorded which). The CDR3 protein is CASSKGTGFEKLFF. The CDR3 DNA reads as TGTGCCAGCAGCAAAGGGACAGGGTTTGAAAAACTGTTTTTT.